This T cell receptor (beta chain) was identified during a study of shared clonotypes between healthy human individuals. CDR1 and CDR2 (germline): SGHRS, YFSETQ. Trimming stripped 0 bases from V and 4 bases from J, with 12 bases between. There are 15 residues in the CDR3. Assay used: immunoSEQ multiplex PCR; TCRdb lists only in-frame clones, some missing. The sample yields about 690,000 clones, roughly 87% seen once. The specimen sequenced was memory CD8+ T cells from PBMCs. Subset described: CD45RO+ cells pooled with CCR7-negative TemRA cells. This chain connects TRBV5-1 to TRBJ2-3; D possibly corresponds to TRBD2 (5 bases). This TCR came from a man aged 18 to 29 in good health. Some clones in this sample may be carry-over from other donors' samples. As DNA, the CDR3 is TGCGCCAGCAGCTTGGGTGGCGGCGGGCCAGATACGCAGTATTTT. It encodes CASSLGGGGPDTQYF.